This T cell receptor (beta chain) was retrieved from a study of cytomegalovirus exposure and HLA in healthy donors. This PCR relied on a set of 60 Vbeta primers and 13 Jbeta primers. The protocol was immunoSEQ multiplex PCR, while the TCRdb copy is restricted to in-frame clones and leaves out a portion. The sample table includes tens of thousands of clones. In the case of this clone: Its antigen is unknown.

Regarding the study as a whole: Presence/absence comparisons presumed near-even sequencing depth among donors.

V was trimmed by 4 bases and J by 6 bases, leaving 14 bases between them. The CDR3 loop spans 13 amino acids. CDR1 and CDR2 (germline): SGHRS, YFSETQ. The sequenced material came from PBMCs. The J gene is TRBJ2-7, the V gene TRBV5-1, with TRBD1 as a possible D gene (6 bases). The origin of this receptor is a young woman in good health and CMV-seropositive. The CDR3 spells CASSLGQFREQYF. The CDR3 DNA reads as TGCGCCAGCAGCCTGGGACAATTCCGCGAGCAGTACTTC.